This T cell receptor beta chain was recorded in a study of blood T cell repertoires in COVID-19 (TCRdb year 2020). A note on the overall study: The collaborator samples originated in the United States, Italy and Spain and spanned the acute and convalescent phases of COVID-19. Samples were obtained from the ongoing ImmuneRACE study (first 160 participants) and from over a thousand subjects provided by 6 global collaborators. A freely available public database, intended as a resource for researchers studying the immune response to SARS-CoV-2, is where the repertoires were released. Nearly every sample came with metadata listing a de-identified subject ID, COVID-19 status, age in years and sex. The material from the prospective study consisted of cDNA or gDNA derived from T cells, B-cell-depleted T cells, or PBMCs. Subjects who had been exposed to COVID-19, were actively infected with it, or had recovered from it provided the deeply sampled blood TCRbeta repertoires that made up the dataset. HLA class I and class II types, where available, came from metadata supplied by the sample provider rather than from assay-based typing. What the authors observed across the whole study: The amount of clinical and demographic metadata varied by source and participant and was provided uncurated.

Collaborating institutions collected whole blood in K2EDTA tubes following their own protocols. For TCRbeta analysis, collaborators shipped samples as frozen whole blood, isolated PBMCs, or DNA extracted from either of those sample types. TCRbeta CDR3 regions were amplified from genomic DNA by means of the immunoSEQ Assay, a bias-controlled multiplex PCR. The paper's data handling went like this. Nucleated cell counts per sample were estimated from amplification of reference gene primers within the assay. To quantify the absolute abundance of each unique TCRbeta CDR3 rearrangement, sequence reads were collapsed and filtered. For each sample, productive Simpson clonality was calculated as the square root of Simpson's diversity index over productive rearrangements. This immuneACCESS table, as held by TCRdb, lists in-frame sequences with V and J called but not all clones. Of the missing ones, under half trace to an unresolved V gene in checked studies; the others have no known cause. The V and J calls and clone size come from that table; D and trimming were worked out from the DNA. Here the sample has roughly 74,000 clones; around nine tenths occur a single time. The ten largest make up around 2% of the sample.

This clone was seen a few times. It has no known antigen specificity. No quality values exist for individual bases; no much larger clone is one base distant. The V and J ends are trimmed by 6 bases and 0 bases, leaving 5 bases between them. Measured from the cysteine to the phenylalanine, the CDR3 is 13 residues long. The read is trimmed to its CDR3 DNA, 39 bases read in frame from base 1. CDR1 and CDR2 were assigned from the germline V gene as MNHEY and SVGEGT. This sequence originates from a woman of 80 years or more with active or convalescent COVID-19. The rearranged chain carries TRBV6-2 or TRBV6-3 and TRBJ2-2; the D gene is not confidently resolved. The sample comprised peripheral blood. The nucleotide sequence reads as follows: TGTGCCAGCAGCTATTCGAACACCGGGGAGCTGTTTTTT. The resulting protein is CASSYSNTGELFF.